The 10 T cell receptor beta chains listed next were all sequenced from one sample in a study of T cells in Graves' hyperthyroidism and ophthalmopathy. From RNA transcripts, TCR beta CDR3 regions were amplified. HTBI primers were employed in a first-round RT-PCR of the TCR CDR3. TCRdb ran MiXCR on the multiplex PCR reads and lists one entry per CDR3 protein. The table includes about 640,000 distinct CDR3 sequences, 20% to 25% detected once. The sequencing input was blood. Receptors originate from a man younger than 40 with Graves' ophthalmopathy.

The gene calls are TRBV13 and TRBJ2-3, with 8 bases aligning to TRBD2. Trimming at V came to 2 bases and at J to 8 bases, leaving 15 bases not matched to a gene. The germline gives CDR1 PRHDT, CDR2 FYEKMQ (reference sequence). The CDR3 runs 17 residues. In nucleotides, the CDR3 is TGTGCCAGCAGCTTAAGGGCCTCACTAGCGGAACGTGGTACGCAGTATTTT. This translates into CASSLRASLAERGTQYF.

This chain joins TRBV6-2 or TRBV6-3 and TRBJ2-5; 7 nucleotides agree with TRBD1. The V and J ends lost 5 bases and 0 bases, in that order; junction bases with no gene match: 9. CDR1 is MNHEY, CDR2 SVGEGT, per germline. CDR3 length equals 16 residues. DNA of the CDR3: TGTGCCAGCAGTCACCCATGGGACAGTTACCAAGAGACCCAGTACTTC. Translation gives CASSHPWDSYQETQYF.

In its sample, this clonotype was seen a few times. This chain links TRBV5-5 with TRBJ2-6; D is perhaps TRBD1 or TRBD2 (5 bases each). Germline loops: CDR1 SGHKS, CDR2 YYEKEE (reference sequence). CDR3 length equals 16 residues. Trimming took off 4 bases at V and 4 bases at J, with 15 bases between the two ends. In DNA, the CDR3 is TGTGCCAGCAGCCTATCCCCGGGGCTAGGGGCCAACGTCCTGACTTTC. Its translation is CASSLSPGLGANVLTF.

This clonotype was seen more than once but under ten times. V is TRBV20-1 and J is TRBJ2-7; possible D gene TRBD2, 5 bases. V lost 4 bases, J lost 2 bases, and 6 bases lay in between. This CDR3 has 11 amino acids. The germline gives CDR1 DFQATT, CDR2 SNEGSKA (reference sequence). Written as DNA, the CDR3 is TGCAGTGCTACCGGGACCTACGAGCAGTACTTC. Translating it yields CSATGTYEQYF.

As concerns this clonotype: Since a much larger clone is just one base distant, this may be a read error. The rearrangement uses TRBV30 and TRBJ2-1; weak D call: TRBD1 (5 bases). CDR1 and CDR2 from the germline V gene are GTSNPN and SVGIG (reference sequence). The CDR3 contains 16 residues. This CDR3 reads CAWNLDLWPPDNERFF. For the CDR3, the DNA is TGTGCCTGGAACCTTGATTTGTGGCCCCCGGACAATGAGCGGTTCTTC.

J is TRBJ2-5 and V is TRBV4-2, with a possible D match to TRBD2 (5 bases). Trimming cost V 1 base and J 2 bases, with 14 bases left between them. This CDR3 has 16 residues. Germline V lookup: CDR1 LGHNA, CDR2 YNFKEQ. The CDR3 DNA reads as TGTGCCAGCAGCCAAGGAGGACTCAGCGGTCAAGAGACCCAGTACTTC. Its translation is CASSQGGLSGQETQYF.

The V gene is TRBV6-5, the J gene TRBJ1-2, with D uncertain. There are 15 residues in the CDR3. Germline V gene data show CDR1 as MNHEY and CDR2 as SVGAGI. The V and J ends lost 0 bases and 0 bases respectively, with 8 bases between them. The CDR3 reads CASSYSLTANYGYTF. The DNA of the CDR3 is TGTGCCAGCAGTTACTCGCTAACAGCTAACTATGGCTACACCTTC.

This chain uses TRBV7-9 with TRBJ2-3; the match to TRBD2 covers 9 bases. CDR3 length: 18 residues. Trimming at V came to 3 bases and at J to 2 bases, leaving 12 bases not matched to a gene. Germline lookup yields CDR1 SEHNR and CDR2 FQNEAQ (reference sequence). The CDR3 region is CASSFPSSEREVTDTQYF. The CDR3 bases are TGTGCCAGCAGCTTCCCCTCTTCTGAGCGGGAGGTCACAGATACGCAGTATTTT.

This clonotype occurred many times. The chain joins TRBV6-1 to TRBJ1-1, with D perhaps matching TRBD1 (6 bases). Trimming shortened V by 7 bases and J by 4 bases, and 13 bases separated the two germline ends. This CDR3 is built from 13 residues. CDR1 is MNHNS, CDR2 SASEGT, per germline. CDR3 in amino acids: CASTDRRGTEAFF. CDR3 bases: TGTGCCAGCACAGACAGGAGGGGCACTGAAGCTTTCTTT.

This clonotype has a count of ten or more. The CDR3 is CAWAGTSGTDTQYF. The CDR3 region has the DNA TGTGCCTGGGCCGGGACTAGCGGAACAGATACGCAGTATTTT. The chain combines TRBV30 with TRBJ2-3, with 11 bases lining up with TRBD2. Germline V gene lookup returns CDR1 GTSNPN and CDR2 SVGIG (reference sequence). V shed 5 bases and J 3 bases; nucleotides not matched to a gene: 4. The CDR3 sequence is 14 residues long.